A single sample is the source of the 16 T cell receptor beta chains below, sequenced in a study of cytomegalovirus exposure and HLA in healthy donors. The PCR made use of 60 Vbeta and 13 Jbeta primers. Method: immunoSEQ multiplex PCR; TCRdb's copy keeps in-frame clones and lacks some. This table has under 200,000 clones, 70% to 90% appearing once. The sample consisted of PBMCs. All receptors derive from a man aged 25 to 40 in good health and CMV-seropositive.

The chain recombines TRBV7-3 with TRBJ2-2, with D possibly matching TRBD2 (5 bases). V dropped 3 bases and J dropped 4 bases, with 9 bases sitting between them. The CDR3 consists of 14 residues. CDR1 and CDR2 from the germline V gene are SGHTA and FQGTGA. CDR3 nucleotide sequence: TGTGCCAGCAGCTTTAGCGAGGCCACCGGGGAGCTGTTTTTT. Its translation is CASSFSEATGELFF.

The chain has TRBV18 and TRBJ2-7, with 7 bases matching TRBD1. CDR1 and CDR2 (germline): KGHSH, LQKENI. V shed 5 bases and J 0 bases; nucleotides not matched to a gene: 10. This CDR3 has 16 amino acids. CDR3 sequence: CASSTTGSLSSYEQYF. CDR3 DNA: TGTGCCAGCTCAACGACAGGGTCCTTGAGCTCCTACGAGCAGTACTTC.

This chain links TRBV13 with TRBJ1-1; 9 positions match TRBD1. After removal of 5 bases from V and 6 bases from J, the junction contained 10 bases not matched to a gene. This CDR3 comprises 15 residues. Germline values: CDR1 PRHDT, CDR2 FYEKMQ (reference sequence). The CDR3 region is CASSPVGTGRAEAFF. CDR3 DNA sequence: TGTGCCAGCAGCCCCGTAGGGACAGGGAGAGCTGAAGCTTTCTTT.

This chain connects TRBV12-5 to TRBJ2-1; TRBD2 agrees at 8 bases. The CDR3 spans 14 residues. Looked up from germline, CDR1 is LGHNT and CDR2 is FRNRAP. With 5 bases clipped from V and 6 bases from J, the junction kept 6 bases outside the gene matches. The CDR3 DNA is TGTGCTAGTGGTCCATTTACTAGCGGCAATGAGCAGTTCTTC. Translated: CASGPFTSGNEQFF.

This clone was found a few times. Its ends do not fully match the called genes, so a read error is possible. The chain employs TRBV4-1 and TRBJ1-1; D may be TRBD1 (5 bases). The CDR3 contains 14 residues. Germline V CDR1 and CDR2: MGHRA, YSYEKL. The CDR3 sequence is CASSHRGGNAEAFF. The CDR3, as DNA: TGCGCCAGCAGCCACCGCGGGGGGAACGCTGAAGCTTTCTTT.

The CDR3 protein is CASSVASNTEAFF. CDR3 coding DNA: TGTGCCAGCAGTGTAGCCTCGAACACTGAAGCTTTCTTT. The chain couples TRBV2 to TRBJ1-1; the D is unclear. Trimming removed 4 bases at V and 1 base at J, with 7 bases between. Germline V CDR1 and CDR2: SNHLY, FYNNEI. CDR3 length: 13 residues. The whole variable domain, filled in from reference TRBV2 and TRBJ1-1, reads EPEVTQTPSHQVTQMGQEVILRCVPISNHLYFYWYRQILGQKVEFLVSFYNNEISEKSEIFDDQFSVERPDGSNFTLKIRSTKLEDSAMYFCASSVASNTEAFFGQGTRLTVV.

The rearrangement joins TRBV27 to TRBJ2-7, with a weak D call TRBD2 (6 bases). Trimming shortened V by 5 bases and J by 1 base, and 24 bases separated the two germline ends. Germline V gene data show CDR1 as MNHEY and CDR2 as SMNVEV (reference sequence). The CDR3 runs to 18 residues. The CDR3, as DNA: TGTGCCAGCAGTCTCCGGGGGTTGGCGTGGGAGATTTCCTACGAGCAGTACTTC. This translates into CASSLRGLAWEISYEQYF.

This clone has only a few counts. The genes are TRBV19 and TRBJ2-1, with D maybe TRBD1 (6 bases). Germline values: CDR1 LNHDA, CDR2 SQIVND (reference sequence). There are 17 residues in the CDR3. V was cut by 1 base and J by 9 bases, with 22 bases left in between. CDR3 sequence reads: CASSIAGRAGGGGEQFF. CDR3 nucleotides: TGTGCCAGTAGTATAGCCGGTAGGGCGGGTGGGGGCGGTGAGCAGTTCTTC.

The chain recombines TRBV7-2 with TRBJ2-7; D is unclear. Deletions cut 1 base from V and 3 bases from J, with 7 bases between. This CDR3 is 13 amino acids long. From germline, CDR1 is SGHTA and CDR2 FQGNSA. The CDR3 here is CASSLGPSYEQYF. The DNA of the CDR3 is TGTGCCAGCAGCTTAGGTCCCAGCTACGAGCAGTACTTC.

V gene TRBV28 combines with J gene TRBJ1-1; D may be TRBD1 (5 bases). Trimming pared 4 bases from V and 0 bases from J, leaving 12 bases between. This CDR3 comprises 15 residues. Looked up from germline, CDR1 is MDHEN and CDR2 is SYDVKM. The CDR3, as DNA: TGTGCCAGCAGTTGGGGCGGCAGTATGAACACTGAAGCTTTCTTT. Residues: CASSWGGSMNTEAFF.

The chain is built from TRBV28 and TRBJ1-2; D gene ambiguous. The length of the CDR3 is 12 residues. CDR1 and CDR2 (germline): MDHEN, SYDVKM. Trimming took 8 bases from V and 3 from J, leaving 10 bases between them. The CDR3 bases are TGTGCCAGCCAACAGTATGACTATGGCTACACCTTC. Its protein is CASQQYDYGYTF.

The V call is TRBV19, the J call TRBJ1-5; possibly TRBD1 for D (5 bases). The germline V gene has CDR1 LNHDA and CDR2 SQIVND (reference sequence). V was cut by 0 bases and J by 4 bases, with 10 bases left in between. This CDR3 is built from 15 residues. CDR3 sequence: CASSIEWGGNQPQHF. CDR3 coding DNA: TGTGCCAGTAGTATAGAATGGGGGGGGAATCAGCCCCAGCATTTT.

The chain employs TRBV14 and TRBJ2-7; TRBD2 is a possible D gene (5 bases). V was clipped by 2 bases and J by 4 bases, with 9 bases between them. Germline V CDR1 and CDR2: SGHDN, FVKESK. The CDR3 contains 13 residues. The CDR3 here is CASSQFSGYEQYF. Here the CDR3 DNA reads TGTGCCAGCAGCCAATTTTCGGGATACGAGCAGTACTTC.

V usage is TRBV4-1 and J usage is TRBJ1-2; no reliable D call. V shed 4 bases and J shed 4 bases, with 13 bases lying between them. Looked up from germline, CDR1 is MGHRA and CDR2 is YSYEKL. This CDR3 comprises 14 residues. CDR3 loop: CASSPPRSSYGYTF. CDR3 sequence (DNA): TGCGCCAGCAGCCCCCCTCGGAGTAGCTATGGCTACACCTTC.

The J gene is TRBJ1-1, the V gene TRBV18, with 8 bases lining up with TRBD1. The CDR3 runs 15 residues. Germline assignment: CDR1 KGHSH and CDR2 LQKENI. The J segment lost 5 bases and the V segment lost 6 bases, leaving 11 bases of the junction unmatched. The CDR3, as DNA: TGTGCCAGCTCCCCTCCTATGACAGGGGTGACTGAAGCTTTCTTT. Amino acids: CASSPPMTGVTEAFF.

The genes are TRBV7-2 and TRBJ2-7, with 8 bases matching TRBD1. Germline loops: CDR1 SGHTA, CDR2 FQGNSA. The CDR3 covers 15 residues. Losses at the gene ends were 5 bases for V and 3 bases for J; bases not matched to a gene: 9. The CDR3, as DNA: TGTGCCAGCAGCCTACAGGGGGACGGTATCTACGAGCAGTACTTC. Translation: CASSLQGDGIYEQYF.